Below, 20 T cell receptor beta chains from the same sample are listed, as sequenced in a study of T cell responses to AZD1222 COVID-19 vaccine. Method: immunoSEQ multiplex PCR; TCRdb's copy keeps in-frame clones and lacks some. This table holds approximately 120,000 clones, about 85% found once. Sample: peripheral blood, taken 28 days after the second AZD1222 dose. The receptors derive from an adult who received the AZD1222 COVID-19 vaccine.

This clone is a singleton in its sample. The chain is built from TRBV19 and TRBJ1-1, with TRBD1 matching 7 bases. Germline V gene data show CDR1 as LNHDA and CDR2 as SQIVND (reference sequence). V lost 6 bases and J lost 4; bases outside the gene matches: 14. This CDR3 has 16 residues. This CDR3 is CASRTTKTGAATEAFF. The CDR3, as DNA: TGTGCCAGTAGAACGACTAAAACAGGGGCGGCCACTGAAGCTTTCTTT.

This clone was seen a few times. This chain uses TRBV19 with TRBJ1-1, with D perhaps TRBD1 (5 bases). V lost 5 bases and J lost 2, with 15 bases in between. The CDR3 has 15 residues. The V gene's germline CDR1 is LNHDA and CDR2 SQIVND (reference sequence). The CDR3, as DNA: TGTGCCAGTAGTGTTCCTTCTGGGGCCAACACTGAAGCTTTCTTT. It translates to CASSVPSGANTEAFF.

V usage is TRBV4-2 and J usage is TRBJ2-3; TRBD2 matches at 8 bases. The CDR3 has 15 amino acids. With 0 bases clipped from V and 5 bases from J, the junction kept 4 bases outside the gene matches. The V gene's germline CDR1 is LGHNA and CDR2 YNFKEQ. The CDR3 sequence is CASSQDGTRQDTQYF. The CDR3 coding sequence is TGTGCCAGCAGCCAAGACGGGACTAGGCAAGATACGCAGTATTTT.

Only a few counts were recorded for this clone. The chain joins TRBV11-2 to TRBJ2-7; D possibly matches TRBD1 or TRBD2 (5 bases each). Germline V gene sequence: CDR1 SGHAT, CDR2 FQNNGV. The ends were cut back, 0 bases at V and 4 bases at J, with 13 bases in the middle. This CDR3 is 15 amino acids long. CDR3 coding DNA: TGTGCCAGCAGCTTAGAATATTGGGACCTTTACGAGCAGTACTTC. It is translated as CASSLEYWDLYEQYF.

V and J are TRBV29-1 and TRBJ1-3; D is ambiguous. V shed 5 bases and J shed 2 bases, with 13 bases lying between them. CDR1 and CDR2 from the germline V gene are SQVTM and ANQGSEA. The CDR3 totals 14 residues. The CDR3 DNA reads TGCAGCGTTCTCGAGCCCTTGGCTGGAAACACCATATATTTT. Residues: CSVLEPLAGNTIYF.

The chain employs TRBV5-1 and TRBJ1-2, with a possible D match to TRBD1 (5 bases). Germline values: CDR1 SGHRS, CDR2 YFSETQ. The ends were cut back, 0 bases at V and 3 bases at J, with 15 bases in the middle. The CDR3 totals 16 residues. The CDR3 nucleotides are TGCGCCAGCAGCTTGGCCCTATACTCGACAGACTATGGCTACACCTTC. Translation: CASSLALYSTDYGYTF.

The chain has TRBV19 and TRBJ2-1; D tentatively fits TRBD1 or TRBD2 (7 bases each). This CDR3 is built from 13 residues. Germline values: CDR1 LNHDA, CDR2 SQIVND (reference sequence). Trimming stripped 9 bases from V and 3 bases from J, with 12 bases between. The DNA of the CDR3 is TGTGCCAGCAGGGGGGGTATCTACAATGAGCAGTTCTTC. Its protein product is CASRGGIYNEQFF.

This chain joins TRBV5-1 and TRBJ2-1; 8 nucleotides align to TRBD1. With V trimmed by 7 bases and J by 1 base, 4 bases remained unmatched. The CDR3 totals 14 residues. Germline lookup yields CDR1 SGHRS and CDR2 YFSETQ. DNA for the CDR3: TGCGCCAGCGGCACAGGGGGATCCTACAATGAGCAGTTCTTC. It codes for CASGTGGSYNEQFF. The full variable domain, rest sourced from reference TRBV5-1 and TRBJ2-1, is KAGVTQTPRYLIKTRGQQVTLSCSPISGHRSVSWYQQTPGQGLQFLFEYFSETQRNKGNFPGRFSGRQFSNSRSEMNVSTLELGDSALYLCASGTGGSYNEQFFGPGTRLTVL.

The chain has TRBV18 and TRBJ1-4; 9 bases align to TRBD1. V shed 4 bases and J 3 bases; nucleotides not matched to a gene: 12. Germline CDR1 reads KGHSH; CDR2 reads LQKENI. The length of the CDR3 is 18 residues. The CDR3 is CASSQELQGASSNEKLFF. CDR3 DNA sequence: TGTGCCAGCTCACAAGAACTACAGGGGGCGTCCTCTAATGAAAAACTGTTTTTT. Full variable domain (rest looked up from reference TRBV18 and TRBJ1-4): NAGVMQNPRHLVRRRGQEARLRCSPMKGHSHVYWYRQLPEEGLKFMVYLQKENIIDESGMPKERFSAEFPKEGPSILRIQQVVRGDSAAYFCASSQELQGASSNEKLFFGSGTQLSVL.

The chain employs TRBV19 and TRBJ1-4, with 9 bases fitting TRBD1. Unmatched junction bases numbered 5, after V lost 8 bases and J lost 7 bases. Germline assignment: CDR1 LNHDA and CDR2 SQIVND (reference sequence). The CDR3 has 13 amino acids. As DNA, the CDR3 is TGTGCCAGTCAGGAGACAGGGGGTGAAAAACTGTTTTTT. This translates into CASQETGGEKLFF.

This chain connects TRBV25-1 to TRBJ1-1; 8 nucleotides line up with TRBD1. Trimming took 4 bases from V and 3 from J; bases not matched to a gene: 4. Germline V lookup: CDR1 MGHDK, CDR2 SYGVNS. The CDR3 sequence is 14 residues long. CDR3 region: CASSVGQADTEAFF. The CDR3 DNA reads as TGTGCCAGCAGTGTGGGACAGGCGGACACTGAAGCTTTCTTT.

The chain couples TRBV27 to TRBJ1-2; D unresolved. Germline V gene data show CDR1 as MNHEY and CDR2 as SMNVEV (reference sequence). This CDR3 is 12 amino acids long. Trimming cost V 2 bases and J 8 bases, with 9 bases left between them. The DNA of the CDR3 is TGTGCCAGCAGTTTACGGGGAGCGGGCTACACCTTC. It is translated as CASSLRGAGYTF.

This chain uses TRBV7-8 with TRBJ2-3; D might be TRBD2 (6 bases). The ends were cut back, 4 bases at V and 1 base at J, with 15 bases in the middle. The CDR3 extends over 16 amino acids. Germline CDR1 SGHVS, CDR2 FQNEAQ. The CDR3 DNA is TGTGCCAGCAGCTCCGCCCGAGGCGGGGGCACAGATACGCAGTATTTT. Residues: CASSSARGGGTDTQYF.

This rearrangement joins TRBV5-1 to TRBJ1-3; tentatively, D is TRBD1 (6 bases). The CDR3 runs 17 residues. Germline CDR1 and CDR2: SGHRS and YFSETQ. Trimming removed 1 base from V and 0 bases from J, with 14 bases in between. The CDR3 nucleotides read TGCGCCAGCAGCTTGTTCCAGGGGTCGGCCTCTGGAAACACCATATATTTT. Protein sequence: CASSLFQGSASGNTIYF.

V and J are TRBV3-1 (or the pseudogene TRBV3-2) and TRBJ1-2, with 7 bases that match TRBD1. This CDR3 spans 13 amino acids. CDR1 LGHDT and CDR2 YNNKEL come from the germline V gene (reference sequence). V gave up 2 bases and J gave up 8 bases; unmatched junction bases: 5. The CDR3 DNA sequence: TGTGCCAGCAGCCAATTAACAGGGGTCGGCTACACCTTC. It translates to CASSQLTGVGYTF.

The chain links TRBV5-1 to TRBJ1-1; a possible D gene is TRBD1 (5 bases). The CDR3 extends over 15 amino acids. Germline-derived CDR1 and CDR2 are SGHRS and YFSETQ. Trimming stripped 0 bases from V and 1 base from J, with 10 bases between. This CDR3 is CASSLGRQGNTEAFF. The DNA of the CDR3 is TGCGCCAGCAGCTTGGGTCGCCAGGGGAACACTGAAGCTTTCTTT.

The CDR3 DNA reads as TGCGCCAGCAGTCATGGGACCTACTTGGGGGATACGCAGTATTTT. This translates into CASSHGTYLGDTQYF. This chain links TRBV23-1 with TRBJ2-3; D is perhaps TRBD1 or TRBD2 (5 bases each). TRBV23-1 falls under the ORF class, with uncertain function. The CDR3 is made up of 15 amino acids. The germline V and J ends were trimmed by 3 bases and 6 bases, with 16 bases remaining between them.

This rearrangement joins TRBV6-5 to TRBJ1-2; no definite D call. Germline lookup yields CDR1 MNHEY and CDR2 SVGAGI. V gave up 8 bases and J gave up 4 bases, with 11 bases separating them. CDR3 size: 12 residues. The chain's CDR3 is CASQGLGYGYTF. The CDR3, as DNA: TGTGCCAGCCAAGGGCTGGGCTATGGCTACACCTTC.

The V and J genes are TRBV2 and TRBJ1-2; weak D call: TRBD1 (5 bases). Trimming removed 4 bases at V and 7 bases at J, with 7 bases between. This CDR3 contains 11 residues. CDR1 and CDR2 from the germline V gene are SNHLY and FYNNEI. As DNA, the CDR3 is TGTGCCAGCAGTGGGGGGACTGGCTACACCTTC. This encodes CASSGGTGYTF.

This chain connects TRBV28 to TRBJ1-2; D is uncertain. V was pared by 3 bases and J by 6 bases, with 8 bases between. The CDR3 is 12 residues long. Germline CDR1 is MDHEN and CDR2 is SYDVKM. CDR3 DNA sequence: TGTGCCAGCAGTTTTCCGAAGGATGGCTACACCTTC. Translation gives CASSFPKDGYTF.